This paragraph reports one T cell receptor beta chain. What it binds is not known. These data are taken from a study of identifying expanded T cells in peripheral blood. Study outcomes and limitations: Technical replicates showed about 1.2 changed clones; approximately 2 weeks about 16.4; four weeks 19. Two-week clone count variance significantly increased as total template count grew.

Repertoires were generated with immunoSEQ multiplex PCR, while TCRdb's copy carries only in-frame clones and drops some. The data hold around 90,000 clones, with about nine tenths observed a single time. During the collection period, no donor immune events like infections were recorded. The sequenced sample consisted of blood. The receptor's source is a person aged 18-70 years in good health.

The CDR3, as DNA: TGTGCCAGCAGCCAAGATAGGGGAACTAGCAATGAGCAGTTCTTC. Its translation is CASSQDRGTSNEQFF. This rearrangement joins TRBV4-2 to TRBJ2-1, with D perhaps assigned TRBD1 or TRBD2 (5 bases each). From germline, CDR1 is LGHNA and CDR2 YNFKEQ. The CDR3 covers 15 residues. The V end was cut by 0 bases, the J end by 6 bases, with 12 bases between.